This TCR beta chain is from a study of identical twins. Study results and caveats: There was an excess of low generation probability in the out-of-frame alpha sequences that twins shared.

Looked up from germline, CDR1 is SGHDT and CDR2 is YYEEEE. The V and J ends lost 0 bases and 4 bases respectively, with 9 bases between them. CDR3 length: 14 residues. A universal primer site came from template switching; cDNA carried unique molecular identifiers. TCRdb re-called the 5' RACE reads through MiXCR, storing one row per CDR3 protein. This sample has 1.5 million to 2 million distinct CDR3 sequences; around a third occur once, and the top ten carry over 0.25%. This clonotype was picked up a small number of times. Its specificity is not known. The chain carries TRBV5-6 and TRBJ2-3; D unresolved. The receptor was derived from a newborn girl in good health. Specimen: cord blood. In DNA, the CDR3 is TGTGCCAGCAGCTTGGCCGGTAAGGCAGATACGCAGTATTTT. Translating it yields CASSLAGKADTQYF. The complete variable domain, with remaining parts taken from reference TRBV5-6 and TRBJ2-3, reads DAGVTQSPTHLIKTRGQQVTLRCSPKSGHDTVSWYQQALGQGPQFIFQYYEEEERQRGNFPDRFSGHQFPNYSSELNVNALLLGDSALYLCASSLAGKADTQYFGPGTRLTVL.